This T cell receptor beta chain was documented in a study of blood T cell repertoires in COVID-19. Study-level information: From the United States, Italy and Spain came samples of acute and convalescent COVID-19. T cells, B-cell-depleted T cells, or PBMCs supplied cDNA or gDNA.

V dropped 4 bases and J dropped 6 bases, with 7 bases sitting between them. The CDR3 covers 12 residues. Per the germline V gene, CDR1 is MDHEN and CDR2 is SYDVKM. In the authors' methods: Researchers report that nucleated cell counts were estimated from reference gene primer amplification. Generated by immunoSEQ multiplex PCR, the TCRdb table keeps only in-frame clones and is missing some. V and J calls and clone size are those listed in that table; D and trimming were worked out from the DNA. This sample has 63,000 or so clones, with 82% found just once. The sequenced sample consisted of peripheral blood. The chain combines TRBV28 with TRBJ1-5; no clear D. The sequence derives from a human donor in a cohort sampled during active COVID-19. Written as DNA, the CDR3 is TGTGCCAGCAGTTCCCCCAGTCAGCCCCAGCATTTT. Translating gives CASSSPSQPQHF.